This is a list of T cell receptor beta chains from one sample in a study of control samples from healthy donors and cancer patients. The method was immunoSEQ multiplex PCR; TCRdb's version includes in-frame clones alone and lacks a portion of them. The data show some 160,000 clones, 92% seen once. The material sequenced was blood. These receptors all come from a woman aged 25 to 39 in good health. Each CDR3 is given with its conserved first and last residue. D genes are given only for firm matches. Rows give clone size only sometimes, using once, few, many, or a class for an expanded clone.

>.|TRBJ1-2|TRBV6-2/TRBV6-3|.
CASSYSAGNYGYTF
TGTGCCAGCAGTTACTCTGCCGGAAACTATGGCTACACCTTC
>.|TRBJ1-2|TRBV28|.
CASTLTGTPVYGYTF
TGTGCCAGCACCCTTACCGGGACACCTGTTTATGGCTACACCTTC
>.|TRBJ2-6|TRBV15|TRBD1
CATSRTGQGLSGANVLTF
TGTGCCACCAGCAGGACCGGACAGGGTTTGTCTGGGGCCAACGTCCTGACTTTC
>.|TRBJ2-5|TRBV5-4|TRBD1
CASSLPWDRETQYF
TGTGCCAGCAGCTTGCCCTGGGACAGAGAGACCCAGTACTTC
>.|TRBJ1-2|TRBV18|TRBD1
CASSLERTGSYGYTF
TGTGCCAGCTCGCTAGAGAGGACAGGGTCCTATGGCTACACCTTC
>.|TRBJ2-7|TRBV5-1|.
CASRLDRGSYEQYF
TGCGCCAGCAGATTGGACCGGGGCTCCTACGAGCAGTACTTC
>.|TRBJ2-1|TRBV4-1|TRBD1
CASSQDRTGGIDEQFF
TGCGCCAGCAGCCAAGATCGGACAGGGGGCATCGATGAGCAGTTCTTC
>.|TRBJ2-7|TRBV6-5|.
CASEGNTYEQYF
TGTGCCAGCGAGGGGAACACCTACGAGCAGTACTTC
>.|TRBJ1-2|TRBV28|.
CASTWGGSYGYTF
TGTGCCAGCACCTGGGGGGGGTCCTATGGCTACACCTTC
>.|TRBJ1-3|TRBV24-1|.
CATSDGAISGNTIYF
TGTGCCACCAGTGATGGGGCGATCTCTGGAAACACCATATATTTT
>.|TRBJ2-1|TRBV29-1|TRBD2
CSVQRLAGGYNEQFF
TGCAGCGTCCAAAGACTAGCGGGAGGGTACAATGAGCAGTTCTTC
>.|TRBJ2-2|TRBV2|TRBD2
CASSVEAGGSGELFF
TGTGCCAGCAGTGTGGAAGCGGGAGGGTCCGGGGAGCTGTTTTTT
>.|TRBJ2-2|TRBV18|TRBD1
CASSRPGQMNTGELFF
TGTGCCAGCTCCCGTCCGGGACAGATGAACACCGGGGAGCTGTTTTTT
>.|TRBJ2-7|TRBV5-1|.
CASRYSPSYEQYF
TGCGCCAGCAGATACTCCCCCTCCTACGAGCAGTACTTC
>.|TRBJ2-3|TRBV9|TRBD2
CASSAGLAATDTQYF
TGTGCCAGCAGCGCAGGACTAGCGGCCACAGATACGCAGTATTTT
>.|TRBJ2-7|TRBV27|TRBD2
CASSLSGLAGLYEQYF
TGTGCCAGCAGTTTATCGGGGCTAGCGGGCCTCTACGAGCAGTACTTC
>once|TRBJ2-6|TRBV4-2|.
CASSQDFSSGANVLTF
TGTGCCAGCAGCCAAGATTTCAGCTCCGGGGCCAACGTCCTGACTTTC
>.|TRBJ1-2|TRBV28|.
CASSQGWYGYTF
TGTGCCAGCAGCCAGGGTTGGTATGGCTACACCTTC
>.|TRBJ2-1|TRBV6-5|.
CASSYVRGSPYNEQFF
TGTGCCAGCAGTTACGTCCGAGGGTCGCCTTACAATGAGCAGTTCTTC
>.|TRBJ1-2|TRBV29-1|.
CSVAPRVYSWGYTF
TGCAGCGTCGCACCCCGAGTATATAGCTGGGGCTACACCTTC
>.|TRBJ2-1|TRBV7-9|.
CASSSPARSSYNEQFF
TGTGCCAGCAGCTCCCCCGCGAGAAGCTCCTACAATGAGCAGTTCTTC
>.|TRBJ2-7|TRBV29-1|.
CSVELGGSYEQYF
TGCAGCGTTGAATTGGGGGGTAGCTACGAGCAGTACTTC
>.|TRBJ2-2|TRBV28|TRBD2
CASRWGLAGSTGELFF
TGTGCCAGCAGATGGGGACTAGCGGGATCCACCGGGGAGCTGTTTTTT
>.|TRBJ1-4|TRBV3-1/TRBV3-2|.
CASSQDRGGGINEKLFF
TGTGCCAGCAGCCAAGATCGGGGAGGGGGGATAAATGAAAAACTGTTTTTT
>.|TRBJ1-3|TRBV19|.
CATIFGTTGNTIYF
TGTGCCACCATATTCGGGACAACGGGAAACACCATATATTTT
>.|TRBJ2-2|TRBV7-9|TRBD2
CASSFVSSGNTGELFF
TGTGCCAGCAGCTTCGTATCTAGCGGGAACACCGGGGAGCTGTTTTTT
>few|TRBJ1-5|TRBV5-1|TRBD1
CASSFGTGPNQPQHF
TGCGCCAGCAGCTTCGGGACAGGGCCAAATCAGCCCCAGCATTTT